The 21 T cell receptor beta chains reported below all come from one sample, sequenced in a study of T cells in localized non-small cell lung cancer. Assay: immunoSEQ multiplex PCR; the TCRdb copy retains only in-frame clones and omits some. This table holds 30,000 to 35,000 clones, more than 70% found once. The specimen comprised peripheral blood, sampled before any cancer treatment. The origin of the receptors is a woman aged 40-69 years with stage I lung adenocarcinoma.

The chain links TRBV11-2 to TRBJ2-7; D not certain. The ends were cut back, 0 bases at V and 3 bases at J, with 6 bases in the middle. Per germline, CDR1 SGHAT and CDR2 FQNNGV. The CDR3 is 13 residues long. Written as DNA, the CDR3 is TGTGCCAGCAGCTTAGACACCTTCTACGAGCAGTACTTC. Translation gives CASSLDTFYEQYF.

The chain combines TRBV15 with TRBJ1-3, with 8 bases fitting TRBD1. This CDR3 is 16 amino acids long. V dropped 1 base and J dropped 4; count of bases not matched to a gene: 6. Germline CDR1 reads LNHNV; CDR2 reads YYDKDF (reference sequence). CDR3 sequence reads: CATSRAGQGWGNTIYF. CDR3 DNA sequence: TGTGCCACCAGCAGAGCCGGACAGGGTTGGGGAAACACCATATATTTT.

The chain recombines TRBV5-4 with TRBJ1-5; D call uncertain. The CDR3 contains 15 residues. V lost 4 bases to trimming and J lost 0 bases, with 11 bases between them. Germline V gene sequence: CDR1 SGHNT, CDR2 YYREEE (reference sequence). The CDR3 here is CASSPPDDSNQPQHF. DNA of the CDR3: TGTGCCAGCAGCCCGCCGGACGATAGCAATCAGCCCCAGCATTTT.

The V gene is TRBV5-1, the J gene TRBJ2-3; 8 positions agree with TRBD1. The CDR3 spans 15 residues. With 6 bases clipped from V and 3 bases from J, the junction kept 9 bases outside the gene matches. CDR1 and CDR2 (germline): SGHRS, YFSETQ. Here the CDR3 reads CASIDRDRTTDTQYF. The CDR3 region has the DNA TGCGCCAGCATTGACCGGGACAGGACTACAGATACGCAGTATTTT.

This chain connects TRBV5-4 to TRBJ2-6, with 8 bases aligning to TRBD2. Trimming cost V 0 bases and J 0 bases; bases outside gene matches: 5. The germline V gene encodes CDR1 SGHNT and CDR2 YYREEE (reference sequence). This CDR3 has 18 residues. The chain's CDR3 is CASSLGLATSSGANVLTF. CDR3 DNA: TGTGCCAGCAGCTTGGGACTAGCGACTAGCTCTGGGGCCAACGTCCTGACTTTC.

The chain carries TRBV6-5 and TRBJ1-6; D perhaps matches TRBD1 (5 bases). Germline values: CDR1 MNHEY, CDR2 SVGAGI. V was shortened by 6 bases and J by 10 bases, with 19 bases between the two germline ends. CDR3 length equals 15 residues. For the CDR3, the DNA is TGTGCCAGCAGATCCAGCGAAGGGGTGGCCTCACCCCTCCACTTT. Translated: CASRSSEGVASPLHF.

The rearrangement links TRBV19 to TRBJ2-5, with D unresolved. Trimming took 3 bases from V and 3 from J, leaving 14 bases between them. The CDR3 consists of 15 residues. Germline V CDR1 and CDR2: LNHDA, SQIVND (reference sequence). DNA of the CDR3: TGTGCCAGTAGTATTTCTGGGGATCGGAAAGAGACCCAGTACTTC. Its translation: CASSISGDRKETQYF.

The gene calls are TRBV2 and TRBJ2-3; the match to TRBD2 covers 9 bases. CDR1 is SNHLY and CDR2 is FYNNEI in the germline V gene. Trimming cost V 3 bases and J 5 bases; bases outside gene matches: 6. This CDR3 region has 15 residues. The CDR3 spells CASSDWRGGIDTQYF. DNA of the CDR3: TGTGCCAGCAGTGACTGGCGGGGGGGGATAGATACGCAGTATTTT.

This chain connects TRBV7-9 to TRBJ1-5, with 12 bases matching TRBD1. The V gene end was trimmed by 1 base and the J gene end by 4 bases; junction bases not matched to a gene: 8. Germline-derived CDR1 and CDR2 are SEHNR and FQNEAQ (reference sequence). CDR3 length equals 18 residues. The CDR3 sequence is CASSLGSRDRGPNQPQHF. The CDR3 coding sequence is TGTGCCAGCAGCTTAGGTTCTCGGGACAGGGGGCCTAATCAGCCCCAGCATTTT.

The chain uses TRBV7-2 and TRBJ2-1, with 12 bases aligning to TRBD2. The V gene end was trimmed by 5 bases and the J gene end by 5 bases; junction bases not matched to a gene: 1. The germline gives CDR1 SGHTA, CDR2 FQGNSA. CDR3 length equals 14 residues. CDR3: CASSRTSGNNEQFF. The DNA for the CDR3 is TGTGCCAGCAGCCGGACTAGCGGGAACAATGAGCAGTTCTTC.

The gene calls are TRBV2 and TRBJ2-1; a weak D match, TRBD1 (6 bases). V lost 8 bases and J 4 bases, leaving 24 bases between the germline ends. The CDR3 loop spans 17 amino acids. Germline-derived CDR1 and CDR2 are SNHLY and FYNNEI. CDR3 nucleotides: TGTGCCAGCTCCCCTCTTACAGGGTTCAGACTTTACAATGAGCAGTTCTTC. Translation: CASSPLTGFRLYNEQFF.

This sequence joins TRBV4-3 and TRBJ1-2; 7 positions agree with TRBD1. The CDR3 has 14 amino acids. Germline V gene data show CDR1 as LGHNA and CDR2 as YSLEER. V was pared by 1 base and J by 8 bases, with 7 bases of the junction left unmatched. The DNA of the CDR3 is TGCGCCAGCAGCCAAGCTGACAGGGCACGGGGCTACACCTTC. This translates into CASSQADRARGYTF.

The chain combines TRBV11-2 with TRBJ1-2, with 7 bases matching TRBD1. The CDR3 runs to 14 residues. Trimming took 3 bases from V and 5 from J; bases not matched to a gene: 6. CDR1 and CDR2 from the germline V gene are SGHAT and FQNNGV. The CDR3 protein is CASSFTGAGYGYTF. As DNA, the CDR3 is TGTGCCAGCAGCTTTACAGGGGCAGGGTATGGCTACACCTTC.

The CDR3 DNA is TGCGCCAGCAGTGGCCATCGAAGATCGCACAAGTCGGGCCAACTCCTGACTTTC. Encoded protein: CASSGHRRSHKSGQLLTF. The chain joins TRBV10-1 to TRBJ2-6; D is unresolved. Deletions cut 4 bases from V and 14 bases from J, with 30 bases between. The CDR3 length is 18 residues. Germline CDR1 WNHNN, CDR2 SYGVQD (reference sequence).

The chain links TRBV4-3 to TRBJ1-3, with D possibly TRBD1 on 5 matching bases. Looked up from germline, CDR1 is LGHNA and CDR2 is YSLEER. Trimming shortened V by 0 bases and J by 3 bases, and 9 bases separated the two germline ends. The CDR3 length is 15 residues. In DNA form, the CDR3 reads TGCGCCAGCAGCCAAGATGCGGGGGTTGGAAACACCATATATTTT. This translates into CASSQDAGVGNTIYF.

The V call is TRBV7-9, the J call TRBJ1-2; D call uncertain. The V and J ends lost 0 bases and 0 bases respectively, with 8 bases between them. Germline loops: CDR1 SEHNR, CDR2 FQNEAQ (reference sequence). The CDR3 is 15 residues long. CDR3 sequence reads: CASSLAGTANYGYTF. The DNA for the CDR3 is TGTGCCAGCAGCTTAGCCGGCACAGCTAACTATGGCTACACCTTC.

CDR3 in DNA: TGTGCCAGCAGTTACGGGGGATTCAATCAGCCCCAGCATTTT. It encodes CASSYGGFNQPQHF. V usage is TRBV6-5 and J usage is TRBJ1-5; D is possibly TRBD1 (5 bases). The CDR3 totals 14 residues. Germline CDR1 MNHEY, CDR2 SVGAGI. V was pared by 2 bases and J by 3 bases, with 8 bases between.

The chain uses TRBV7-9 and TRBJ2-7; a possible D gene is TRBD1 (6 bases). CDR1 and CDR2 (germline): SEHNR, FQNEAQ (reference sequence). Trimming left V 6 bases short and J 3 bases short, with 12 bases between. This CDR3 spans 13 amino acids. CDR3 DNA sequence: TGTGCCAGCAGTTCGGGACACATCTACGAGCAGTACTTC. Translating it yields CASSSGHIYEQYF.

This rearrangement joins TRBV5-6 to TRBJ2-2, with D possibly matching TRBD1 (5 bases). Germline V gene lookup returns CDR1 SGHDT and CDR2 YYEEEE. CDR3 length: 18 residues. V shed 3 bases and J shed 0 bases, with 18 bases lying between them. CDR3 sequence: CASSWQGGVRANTGELFF. The CDR3 DNA reads TGTGCCAGCAGCTGGCAAGGCGGTGTCAGGGCGAACACCGGGGAGCTGTTTTTT.

J is TRBJ1-1 and V is TRBV9, with D perhaps matching TRBD1 (6 bases). CDR3 size: 14 residues. The V end lost 3 bases, the J end lost 5 bases, and 14 bases lay between the germline ends. The germline V gene encodes CDR1 SGDLS and CDR2 YYNGEE. The CDR3 loop is CASSGEGGRTEAFF. DNA of the CDR3: TGTGCCAGCAGCGGCGAGGGGGGAAGGACTGAAGCTTTCTTT.

The chain is built from TRBV7-2 and TRBJ1-5; possibly TRBD1 for D (5 bases). Trimming removed 0 bases at V and 3 bases at J, with 9 bases between. The germline CDR1 and CDR2 sequences are SGHTA and FQGNSA. This CDR3 spans 15 amino acids. CDR3 bases: TGTGCCAGCAGCTTAGCGGTGGGACTCAATCAGCCCCAGCATTTT. It codes for CASSLAVGLNQPQHF. The complete variable domain, with remaining parts taken from reference TRBV7-2 and TRBJ1-5, reads GAGVSQSPSNKVTEKGKDVELRCDPISGHTALYWYRQSLGQGLEFLIYFQGNSAPDKSGLPSDRFSAERTGGSVSTLTIQRTQQEDSAVYLCASSLAVGLNQPQHFGDGTRLSIL.